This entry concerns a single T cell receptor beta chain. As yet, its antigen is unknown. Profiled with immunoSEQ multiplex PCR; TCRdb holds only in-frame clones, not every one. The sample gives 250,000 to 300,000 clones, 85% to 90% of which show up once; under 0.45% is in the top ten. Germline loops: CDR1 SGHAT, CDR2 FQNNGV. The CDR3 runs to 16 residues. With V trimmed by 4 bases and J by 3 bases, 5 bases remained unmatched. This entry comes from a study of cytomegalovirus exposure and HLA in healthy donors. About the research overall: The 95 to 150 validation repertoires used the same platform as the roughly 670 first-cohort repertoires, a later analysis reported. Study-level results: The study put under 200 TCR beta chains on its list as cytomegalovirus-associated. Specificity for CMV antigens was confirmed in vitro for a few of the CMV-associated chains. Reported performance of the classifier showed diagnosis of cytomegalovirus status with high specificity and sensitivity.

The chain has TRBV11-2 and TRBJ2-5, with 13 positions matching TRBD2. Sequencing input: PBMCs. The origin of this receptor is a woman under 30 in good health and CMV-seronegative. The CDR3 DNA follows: TGTGCCAGCAGCTCGTGGACTAGCGGGGGAAAAGAGACCCAGTACTTC. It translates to CASSSWTSGGKETQYF.